The clone carrying this TCR beta chain has a handful of counts. What it recognizes is unknown. The CDR3 is 16 amino acids. V was clipped by 0 bases and J by 6 bases; unmatched bases: 8. CDR1 is SGDLS and CDR2 is YYNGEE in the germline V gene. The sample originates from a study of T-cell memory formation after mild COVID-19. The study, taken as a whole, reports: A balance of CD4 and CD8 characterized clones contracting day 15 to 85, whereas later expanders leaned CD4+. The pre-infection memory compartment contained some responding clones, suggesting cross-reactive memory joined.

TCRdb analysed the 5' RACE reads with MiXCR anew, one entry per CDR3 protein. The sample shows over 350,000 distinct CDR3 sequences, 20% to 30% of them seen only once. This clonotype was obtained from an adult woman who had mild COVID-19 (a few samples of this study predate the infection). Cell type and time point are not known. This chain uses TRBV9 with TRBJ2-2, with TRBD2 matching over 7 bases. The specimen was PBMCs or a T cell subset sorted from them (not recorded which). Here the CDR3 reads CASSVGPGGFAGELFF. The CDR3 nucleotides read TGTGCCAGCAGCGTAGGTCCGGGGGGATTTGCCGGGGAGCTGTTTTTT.